This T cell receptor beta chain appears in the sequencing data of a study of T-cell memory formation after mild COVID-19. Points from the study as a whole: Clones from the second wave (peaking day 37) had unconfirmed SARS-CoV-2 specificity. Prior to infection, memory already included some responding clones, suggesting cross-reactive memory joined.

Sample barcodes and UMIs were carried by the TCR alpha and TCR beta cDNA libraries that 5'RACE generated with constant-segment primers. Using its own MiXCR run on the 5' RACE reads, TCRdb lists one record per CDR3 protein. The sample has under 250,000 distinct CDR3 sequences, 15% seen once. CDR3 length equals 13 residues. The V and J ends lost 5 bases and 6 bases respectively, with 14 bases between them. Germline-derived CDR1 and CDR2 are MNHEY and SVGAGI. About this clonotype: What it binds is not known.

The chain couples TRBV6-5 to TRBJ2-7; possible D gene TRBD1, 5 bases. The sample consisted of PBMCs or a T cell subset sorted from them (not recorded which). This sequence originates from an adult woman who had mild COVID-19 (a few samples of this study predate the infection). Cell type and time point are not known. The CDR3 spells CASSLWAGSEQYF. In DNA, the CDR3 is TGTGCCAGCAGTCTGTGGGCAGGGTCCGAGCAGTACTTC.